The rows below give T cell receptor beta chains drawn from one sample of a study of blood T cells in healthy people across ages. TCRdb independently ran MiXCR on the 5' RACE reads; one entry per CDR3 protein. This table has hundreds of thousands of distinct CDR3 sequences, more than 25% appearing once. Sequencing was carried out using blood. The source is a woman of 80 years or more in good health. CDR3s include the opening cysteine and the closing phenylalanine or tryptophan. D genes are given only for firm matches. The size field is filled for only some rows; it gives once, few, many or a size class.

J gene: TRBJ2-1
V gene: TRBV6-5
clone size: NA
D gene: TRBD2
CDR3 protein: CASSYSKGLAGGNYNEQFF
CDR3 DNA: TGTGCCAGCAGTTACTCGAAGGGACTAGCGGGGGGAAACTACAATGAGCAGTTCTTC

J gene: TRBJ2-5
V gene: TRBV15
clone size: many
D gene: NA
CDR3 protein: CATSRGALGETQYF
CDR3 DNA: TGTGCCACCAGCAGAGGGGCCCTAGGAGAGACCCAGTACTTC

J gene: TRBJ2-3
V gene: TRBV24-1
clone size: NA
D gene: NA
CDR3 protein: CATSGPALEGEGDTQYF
CDR3 DNA: TGTGCCACCAGTGGTCCGGCCCTCGAGGGGGAAGGAGATACGCAGTATTTT

J gene: TRBJ1-5
V gene: TRBV12-3/TRBV12-4
clone size: NA
D gene: TRBD1
CDR3 protein: CASSLGRGKALADQPQHF
CDR3 DNA: TGTGCCAGCAGTTTAGGCAGGGGGAAGGCCCTGGCAGATCAGCCCCAGCATTTT

J gene: TRBJ2-4
V gene: TRBV12-3/TRBV12-4
clone size: NA
D gene: TRBD2
CDR3 protein: CASEVGEGYNELYF
CDR3 DNA: TGTGCCAGCGAGGTCGGGGAGGGGTACAATGAGCTGTACTTC

J gene: TRBJ2-3
V gene: TRBV6-2/TRBV6-3
clone size: many
D gene: NA
CDR3 protein: CASSSHTDAQYF
CDR3 DNA: TGTGCCAGCAGTAGCCACACAGATGCGCAGTATTTT

J gene: TRBJ2-3
V gene: TRBV6-1
clone size: NA
D gene: TRBD2
CDR3 protein: CASWRGLAGGPGTDTQYF
CDR3 DNA: TGTGCCAGCTGGCGAGGACTAGCGGGGGGGCCCGGCACAGATACGCAGTATTTT

J gene: TRBJ2-5
V gene: TRBV7-9
clone size: many
D gene: NA
CDR3 protein: CASSLAGPLETQYF
CDR3 DNA: TGTGCCAGCAGCTTAGCGGGACCGCTGGAGACCCAGTACTTC

J gene: TRBJ2-4
V gene: TRBV13
clone size: medium-sized
D gene: NA
CDR3 protein: CASSLGENIQYF
CDR3 DNA: TGTGCCAGCAGCTTAGGGGAAAACATTCAGTACTTC

J gene: TRBJ2-5
V gene: TRBV14
clone size: many
D gene: NA
CDR3 protein: CASSRGGQNQETQYF
CDR3 DNA: TGTGCCAGCAGCCGGGGGGGACAGAACCAAGAGACCCAGTACTTC

J gene: TRBJ1-2
V gene: TRBV28
clone size: few
D gene: NA
CDR3 protein: CASSLRGGGDGYTF
CDR3 DNA: TGTGCCAGCAGTTTGCGTGGGGGGGGTGATGGCTACACCTTC

J gene: TRBJ2-7
V gene: TRBV7-2
clone size: many
D gene: TRBD1
CDR3 protein: CASSSYGTGAPSYEQYF
CDR3 DNA: TGTGCCAGCAGCTCCTATGGGACAGGGGCCCCCTCCTACGAGCAGTACTTC

J gene: TRBJ2-3
V gene: TRBV11-3
clone size: NA
D gene: NA
CDR3 protein: CACSWTVSTDTQYF
CDR3 DNA: TGTGCCTGCAGCTGGACAGTTAGCACAGATACGCAGTATTTT

J gene: TRBJ1-2
V gene: TRBV4-1
clone size: many
D gene: NA
CDR3 protein: CASSQDPARTYGYTF
CDR3 DNA: TGCGCCAGCAGCCAAGATCCGGCCAGAACCTATGGCTACACCTTC

J gene: TRBJ2-1
V gene: TRBV7-9
clone size: many
D gene: NA
CDR3 protein: CASSFTLVSGLTYNEQFF
CDR3 DNA: TGTGCCAGCAGCTTCACCCTGGTTTCGGGCCTGACCTACAATGAGCAGTTCTTC

J gene: TRBJ2-3
V gene: TRBV30
clone size: many
D gene: TRBD2
CDR3 protein: CAWSYSGATDTQYF
CDR3 DNA: TGTGCCTGGAGTTACAGCGGGGCCACAGATACGCAGTATTTT

J gene: TRBJ2-3
V gene: TRBV12-3/TRBV12-4
clone size: NA
D gene: TRBD2
CDR3 protein: CASSGREGPDTQYF
CDR3 DNA: TGTGCCAGCAGTGGCAGGGAGGGCCCAGATACGCAGTATTTT

J gene: TRBJ2-3
V gene: TRBV7-2
clone size: many
D gene: TRBD1
CDR3 protein: CALGQGVDTQYF
CDR3 DNA: TGTGCCCTCGGACAGGGAGTAGATACGCAGTATTTT

J gene: TRBJ1-2
V gene: TRBV7-8
clone size: NA
D gene: NA
CDR3 protein: CASSLAPGGDYGYTF
CDR3 DNA: TGTGCCAGCAGCTTAGCCCCCGGCGGGGACTATGGCTACACCTTC

J gene: TRBJ1-3
V gene: TRBV10-3
clone size: NA
D gene: NA
CDR3 protein: CAILGSGNTIYF
CDR3 DNA: TGTGCCATCCTCGGGTCTGGAAACACCATATATTTT

J gene: TRBJ2-7
V gene: TRBV6-1
clone size: many
D gene: NA
CDR3 protein: CASSGEWDYEQYF
CDR3 DNA: TGTGCCAGCAGTGGGGAGTGGGACTACGAGCAGTACTTC

J gene: TRBJ2-4
V gene: TRBV3-1
clone size: many
D gene: NA
CDR3 protein: CASSQQAGSNIQYF
CDR3 DNA: TGTGCCAGCAGCCAACAGGCCGGGTCAAACATTCAGTACTTC

J gene: TRBJ2-5
V gene: TRBV7-8
clone size: many
D gene: NA
CDR3 protein: CASSRHGTSQETQYF
CDR3 DNA: TGTGCCAGCAGTCGGCATGGGACAAGCCAAGAGACCCAGTACTTC

J gene: TRBJ2-7
V gene: TRBV7-2
clone size: many
D gene: NA
CDR3 protein: CASSRGLGSYEQYF
CDR3 DNA: TGTGCCAGCAGTCGTGGGCTGGGCTCCTACGAGCAGTACTTC

J gene: TRBJ2-3
V gene: TRBV5-1
clone size: many
D gene: TRBD2
CDR3 protein: CASSQRPTGGTVDTQYF
CDR3 DNA: TGCGCCAGCAGCCAACGCCCAACGGGGGGAACCGTAGATACGCAGTATTTT

J gene: TRBJ2-3
V gene: TRBV7-9
clone size: few
D gene: NA
CDR3 protein: CASSLNGQSTDTQYF
CDR3 DNA: TGTGCCAGCAGCTTGAATGGGCAGAGCACAGATACGCAGTATTTT

J gene: TRBJ1-1
V gene: TRBV5-1
clone size: NA
D gene: TRBD1
CDR3 protein: CASSLGDRVLTEAFF
CDR3 DNA: TGCGCCAGCAGCTTGGGAGACAGGGTCCTCACTGAAGCTTTCTTT

J gene: TRBJ2-1
V gene: TRBV6-2/TRBV6-3
clone size: many
D gene: TRBD2
CDR3 protein: CASSYSSSGASYNEQFF
CDR3 DNA: TGTGCCAGCAGTTACTCTTCTAGCGGGGCGTCCTACAATGAGCAGTTCTTC

J gene: TRBJ2-7
V gene: TRBV28
clone size: many
D gene: TRBD2
CDR3 protein: CASSSQRGGAYEQYF
CDR3 DNA: TGTGCCAGCAGTTCCCAAAGGGGAGGGGCCTACGAGCAGTACTTC

J gene: TRBJ1-5
V gene: TRBV6-2/TRBV6-3
clone size: few
D gene: TRBD1
CDR3 protein: CASRPGGPSNQPQHF
CDR3 DNA: TGTGCCAGCAGGCCAGGGGGCCCCAGCAATCAGCCCCAGCATTTT

J gene: TRBJ2-2
V gene: TRBV7-2
clone size: NA
D gene: NA
CDR3 protein: CASSLAWGSGGELFF
CDR3 DNA: TGTGCCAGCAGCTTAGCTTGGGGCTCAGGAGGGGAGCTGTTTTTT

J gene: TRBJ2-3
V gene: TRBV7-2
clone size: NA
D gene: NA
CDR3 protein: CASSLADSGTTDTQYF
CDR3 DNA: TGTGCCAGCAGCTTGGCCGACTCGGGGACCACAGATACGCAGTATTTT